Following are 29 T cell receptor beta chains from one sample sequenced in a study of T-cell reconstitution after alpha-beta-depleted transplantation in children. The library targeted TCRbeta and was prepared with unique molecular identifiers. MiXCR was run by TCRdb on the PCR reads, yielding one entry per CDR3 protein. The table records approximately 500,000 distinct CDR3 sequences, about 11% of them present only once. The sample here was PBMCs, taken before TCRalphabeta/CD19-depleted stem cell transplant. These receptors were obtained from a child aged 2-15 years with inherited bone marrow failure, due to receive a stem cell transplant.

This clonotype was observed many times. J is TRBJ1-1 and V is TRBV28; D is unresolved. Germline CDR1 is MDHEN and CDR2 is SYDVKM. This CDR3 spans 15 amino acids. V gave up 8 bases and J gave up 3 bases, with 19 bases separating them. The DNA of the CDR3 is TGTGCCAGCCCCCCTTCCCCGGACGGATACACTGAAGCTTTCTTT. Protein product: CASPPSPDGYTEAFF.

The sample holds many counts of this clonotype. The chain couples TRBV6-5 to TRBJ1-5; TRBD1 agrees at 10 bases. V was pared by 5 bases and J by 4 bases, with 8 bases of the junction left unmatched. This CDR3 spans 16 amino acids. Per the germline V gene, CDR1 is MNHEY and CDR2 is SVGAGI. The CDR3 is CASSTYRDRGNQPQHF. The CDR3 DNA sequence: TGTGCCAGCAGTACGTACCGGGACAGGGGTAATCAGCCCCAGCATTTT.

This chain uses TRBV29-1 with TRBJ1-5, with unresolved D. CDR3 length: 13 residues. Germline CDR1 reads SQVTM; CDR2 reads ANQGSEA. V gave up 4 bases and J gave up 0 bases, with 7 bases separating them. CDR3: CSVAGASNQPQHF. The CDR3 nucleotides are TGCAGCGTTGCAGGAGCTAGCAATCAGCCCCAGCATTTT.

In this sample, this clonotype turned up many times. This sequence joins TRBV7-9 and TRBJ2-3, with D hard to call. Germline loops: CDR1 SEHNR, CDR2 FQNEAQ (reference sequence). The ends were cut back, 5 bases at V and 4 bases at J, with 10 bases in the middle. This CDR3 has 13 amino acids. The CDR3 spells CASSPDPADTQYF. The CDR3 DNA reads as TGTGCCAGCAGCCCAGACCCAGCAGATACGCAGTATTTT.

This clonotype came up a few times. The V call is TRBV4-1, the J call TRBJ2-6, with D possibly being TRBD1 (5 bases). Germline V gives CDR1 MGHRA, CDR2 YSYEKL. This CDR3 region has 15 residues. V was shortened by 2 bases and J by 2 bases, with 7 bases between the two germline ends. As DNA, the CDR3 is TGCGCCAGCAGCCAATCAGGGACTGGGGCCAACGTCCTGACTTTC. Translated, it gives CASSQSGTGANVLTF.

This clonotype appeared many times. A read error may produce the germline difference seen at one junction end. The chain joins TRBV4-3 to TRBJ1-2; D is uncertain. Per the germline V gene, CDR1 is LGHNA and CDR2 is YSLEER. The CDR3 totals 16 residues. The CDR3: CSSSQEEQRWWNGYTF. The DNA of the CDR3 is TGCTCCAGCAGCCAAGAAGAACAAAGGTGGTGGAATGGCTACACCTTC.

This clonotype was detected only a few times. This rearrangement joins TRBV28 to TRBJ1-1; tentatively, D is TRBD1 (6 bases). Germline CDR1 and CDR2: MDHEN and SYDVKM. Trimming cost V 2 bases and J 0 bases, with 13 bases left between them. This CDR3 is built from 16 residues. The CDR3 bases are TGTGCCAGCAGTTTACTCGGGGGGGCGGTGAACACTGAAGCTTTCTTT. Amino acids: CASSLLGGAVNTEAFF.

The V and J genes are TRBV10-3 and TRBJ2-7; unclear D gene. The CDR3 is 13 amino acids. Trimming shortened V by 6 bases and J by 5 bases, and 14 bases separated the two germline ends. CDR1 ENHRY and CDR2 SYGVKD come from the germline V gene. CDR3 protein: CAISPTGANEQYF. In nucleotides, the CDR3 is TGTGCCATCAGCCCGACTGGAGCCAACGAGCAGTACTTC.

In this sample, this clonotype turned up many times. CDR3 loop: CASSVDGRSPPNYGYTF. In nucleotides, the CDR3 is TGTGCCAGCAGCGTAGATGGCAGGTCCCCACCCAACTATGGCTACACCTTC. The chain recombines TRBV9 with TRBJ1-2; D uncertain. The V end lost 0 bases, the J end lost 2 bases, and 17 bases lay between the germline ends. The CDR3 is 17 amino acids. From germline, CDR1 is SGDLS and CDR2 YYNGEE.

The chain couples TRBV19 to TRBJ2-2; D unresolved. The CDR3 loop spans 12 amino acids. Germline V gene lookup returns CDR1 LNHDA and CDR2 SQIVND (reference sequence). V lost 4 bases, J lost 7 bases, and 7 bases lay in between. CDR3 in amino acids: CASSTNHGELFF. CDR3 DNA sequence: TGTGCCAGTAGTACTAACCACGGGGAGCTGTTTTTT.

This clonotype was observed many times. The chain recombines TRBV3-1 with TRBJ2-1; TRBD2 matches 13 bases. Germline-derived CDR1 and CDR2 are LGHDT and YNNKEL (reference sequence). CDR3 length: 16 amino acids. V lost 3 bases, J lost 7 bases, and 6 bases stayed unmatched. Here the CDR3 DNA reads TGTGCCAGCAGCCACCGACTAGCGGGAGGCGGGAATGAGCAGTTCTTC. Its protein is CASSHRLAGGGNEQFF.

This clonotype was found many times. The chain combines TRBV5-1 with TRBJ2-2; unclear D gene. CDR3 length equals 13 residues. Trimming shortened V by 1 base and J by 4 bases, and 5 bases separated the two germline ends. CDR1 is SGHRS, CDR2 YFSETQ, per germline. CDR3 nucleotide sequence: TGCGCCAGCAGCTTGTTCATCACCGGGGAGCTGTTTTTT. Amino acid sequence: CASSLFITGELFF. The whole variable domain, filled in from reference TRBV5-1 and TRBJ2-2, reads KAGVTQTPRYLIKTRGQQVTLSCSPISGHRSVSWYQQTPGQGLQFLFEYFSETQRNKGNFPGRFSGRQFSNSRSEMNVSTLELGDSALYLCASSLFITGELFFGEGSRLTVL.

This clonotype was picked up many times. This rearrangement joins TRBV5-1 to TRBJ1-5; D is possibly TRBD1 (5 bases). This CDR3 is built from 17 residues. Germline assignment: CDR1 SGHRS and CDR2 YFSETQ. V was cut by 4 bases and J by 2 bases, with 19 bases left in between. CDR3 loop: CASSGGRSRLGNQPQHF. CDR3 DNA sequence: TGCGCCAGCAGCGGGGGACGGAGTCGGTTGGGCAATCAGCCCCAGCATTTT.

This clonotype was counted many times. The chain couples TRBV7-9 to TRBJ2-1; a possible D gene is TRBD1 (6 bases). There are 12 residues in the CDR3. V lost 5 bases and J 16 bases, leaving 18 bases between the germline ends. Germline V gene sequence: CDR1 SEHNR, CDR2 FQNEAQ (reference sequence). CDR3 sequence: CASSGTGWEFFF. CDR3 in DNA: TGTGCCAGCAGCGGAACAGGGTGGGAGTTCTTCTTC.

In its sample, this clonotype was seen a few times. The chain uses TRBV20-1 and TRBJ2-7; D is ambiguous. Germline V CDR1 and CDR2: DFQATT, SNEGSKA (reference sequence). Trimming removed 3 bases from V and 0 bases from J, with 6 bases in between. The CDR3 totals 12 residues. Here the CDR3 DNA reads TGCAGTGCTAGCCGGCCCTCCTACGAGCAGTACTTC. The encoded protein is CSASRPSYEQYF.

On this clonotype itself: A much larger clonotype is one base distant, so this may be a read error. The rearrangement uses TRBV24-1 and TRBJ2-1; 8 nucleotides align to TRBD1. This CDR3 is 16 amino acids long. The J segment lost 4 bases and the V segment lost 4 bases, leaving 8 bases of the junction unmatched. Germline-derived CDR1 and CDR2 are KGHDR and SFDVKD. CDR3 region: CATSDHTGGSYNEQFF. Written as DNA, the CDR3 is TGTGCCACCAGTGACCATACAGGGGGGTCTTACAATGAGCAGTTCTTC.

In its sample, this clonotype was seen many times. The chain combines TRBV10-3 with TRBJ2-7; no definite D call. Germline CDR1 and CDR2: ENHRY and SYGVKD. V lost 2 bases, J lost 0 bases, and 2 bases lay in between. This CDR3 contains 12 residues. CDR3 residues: CAISEPSYEQYF. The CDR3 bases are TGTGCCATCAGTGAGCCCTCCTACGAGCAGTACTTC.

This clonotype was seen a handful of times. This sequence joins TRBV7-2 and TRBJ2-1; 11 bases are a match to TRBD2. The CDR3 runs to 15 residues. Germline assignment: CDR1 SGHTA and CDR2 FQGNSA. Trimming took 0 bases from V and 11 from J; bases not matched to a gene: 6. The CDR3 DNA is TGTGCCAGCAGCTTAGCGACGGGACTAGCGGCTAAGCAGTTCTTC. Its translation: CASSLATGLAAKQFF.

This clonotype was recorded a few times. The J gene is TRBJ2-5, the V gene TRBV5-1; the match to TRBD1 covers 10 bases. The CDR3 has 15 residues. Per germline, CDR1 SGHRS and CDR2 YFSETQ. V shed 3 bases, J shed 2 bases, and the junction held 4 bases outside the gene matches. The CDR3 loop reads CASSWMGQGQETQYF. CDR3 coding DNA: TGCGCCAGCAGCTGGATGGGACAGGGGCAAGAGACCCAGTACTTC.

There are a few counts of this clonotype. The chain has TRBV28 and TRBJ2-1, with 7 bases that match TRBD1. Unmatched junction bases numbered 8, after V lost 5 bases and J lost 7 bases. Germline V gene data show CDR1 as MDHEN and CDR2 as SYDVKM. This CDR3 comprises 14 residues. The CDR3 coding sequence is TGTGCCAGCAGTCGACAGGGCCCCAGGAATGAGCAGTTCTTC. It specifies CASSRQGPRNEQFF. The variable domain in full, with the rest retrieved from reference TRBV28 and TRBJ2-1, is DVKVTQSSRYLVKRTGEKVFLECVQDMDHENMFWYRQDPGLGLRLIYFSYDVKMKEKGDIPEGYSVSREKKERFSLILESASTNQTSMYLCASSRQGPRNEQFFGPGTRLTVL.

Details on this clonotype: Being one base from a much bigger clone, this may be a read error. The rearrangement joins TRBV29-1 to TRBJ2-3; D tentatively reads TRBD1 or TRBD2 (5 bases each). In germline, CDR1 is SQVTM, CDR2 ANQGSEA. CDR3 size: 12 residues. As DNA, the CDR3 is TGCAGCGTTGAGAGGGGATTAGATGCGCAGTATTTT. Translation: CSVERGLDAQYF.

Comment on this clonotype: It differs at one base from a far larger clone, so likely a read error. The CDR3 is CACSFGGNTGELFF. The CDR3 DNA follows: TGTGCCTGCAGTTTTGGCGGTAACACCGGGGAGCTGTTTTTT. The chain carries TRBV12-3 or TRBV12-4 and TRBJ2-2; no definite D call. The CDR3 loop spans 14 amino acids.

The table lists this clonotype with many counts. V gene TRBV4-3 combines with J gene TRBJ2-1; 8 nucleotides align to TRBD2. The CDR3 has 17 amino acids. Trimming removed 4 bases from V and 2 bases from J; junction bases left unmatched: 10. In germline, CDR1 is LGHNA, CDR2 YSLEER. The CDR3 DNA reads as TGCGCCAGCAGCCCGAAACCGGGACTAGAGGCCTACAATGAGCAGTTCTTC. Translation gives CASSPKPGLEAYNEQFF.

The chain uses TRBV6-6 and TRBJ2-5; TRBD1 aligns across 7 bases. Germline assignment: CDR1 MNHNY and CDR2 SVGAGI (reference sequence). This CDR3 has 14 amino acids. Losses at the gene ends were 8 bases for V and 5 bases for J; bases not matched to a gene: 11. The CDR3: CASARAGGQETQYF. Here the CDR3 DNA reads TGTGCCAGCGCGCGGGCAGGGGGTCAGGAGACCCAGTACTTC.

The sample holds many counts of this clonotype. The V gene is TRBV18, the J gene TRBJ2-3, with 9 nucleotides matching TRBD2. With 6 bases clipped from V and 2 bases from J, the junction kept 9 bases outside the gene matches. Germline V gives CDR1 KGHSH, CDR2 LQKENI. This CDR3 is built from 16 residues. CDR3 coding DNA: TGTGCCAGCTCCCCCGTGCTAGCGGGAATCACAGATACGCAGTATTTT. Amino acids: CASSPVLAGITDTQYF. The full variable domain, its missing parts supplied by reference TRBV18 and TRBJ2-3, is NAGVMQNPRHLVRRRGQEARLRCSPMKGHSHVYWYRQLPEEGLKFMVYLQKENIIDESGMPKERFSAEFPKEGPSILRIQQVVRGDSAAYFCASSPVLAGITDTQYFGPGTRLTVL.

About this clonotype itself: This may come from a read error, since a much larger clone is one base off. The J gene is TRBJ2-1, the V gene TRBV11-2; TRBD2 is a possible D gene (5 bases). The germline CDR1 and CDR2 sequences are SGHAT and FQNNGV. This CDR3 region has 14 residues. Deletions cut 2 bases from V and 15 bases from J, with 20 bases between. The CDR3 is CASSLNSVRAVGFF. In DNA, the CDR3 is TGTGCCAGCAGCTTAAATAGCGTGAGGGCTGTAGGGTTCTTC.

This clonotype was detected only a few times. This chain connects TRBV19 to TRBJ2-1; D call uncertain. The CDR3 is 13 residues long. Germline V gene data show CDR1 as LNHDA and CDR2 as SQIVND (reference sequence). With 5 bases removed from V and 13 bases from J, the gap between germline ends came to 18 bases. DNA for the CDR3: TGTGCCAGTAGTCTACGTGGGCAGATGGATCAGTTCTTC. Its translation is CASSLRGQMDQFF.

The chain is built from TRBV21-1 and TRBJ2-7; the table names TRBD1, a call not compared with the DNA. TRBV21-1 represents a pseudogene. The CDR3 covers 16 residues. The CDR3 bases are TGTGCCAGCAGCCCACGGTCCGGGACAGGGGCCTACGAGCAGTACTTC. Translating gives CASSPRSGTGAYEQYF.

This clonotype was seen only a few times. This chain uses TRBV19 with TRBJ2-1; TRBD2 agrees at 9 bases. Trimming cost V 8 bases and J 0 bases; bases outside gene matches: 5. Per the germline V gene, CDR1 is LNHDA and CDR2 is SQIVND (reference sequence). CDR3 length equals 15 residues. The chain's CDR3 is CASGKREASYNEQFF. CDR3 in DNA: TGTGCCAGTGGTAAGCGGGAGGCCTCCTACAATGAGCAGTTCTTC.